This T cell receptor beta chain was documented in a study of blood T cells in healthy people across ages. Study overall: About one barcoded beta molecule per two T cells came from capture by template switching.

Study-wide results and caveats: Both higher diversity and more naive CD4+ cells marked long-lived donors when set against aged donors.

The CDR3 loop spans 17 amino acids. V lost 1 base to trimming and J lost 9 bases; unmatched junction nucleotides: 12. Germline V gives CDR1 SGHVS, CDR2 FQNEAQ. The donors, aged 6 to 90, were healthy Caucasians from Russia. Note on this clonotype: Its antigen remains unidentified.

The authors ran a second PCR of roughly 7 to 11 cycles using a sample-barcoded 5' primer and a J-beta primer mix. All cDNA molecules were each tagged by a template-switch adaptor with 12 random nucleotides. TCRdb independently ran MiXCR on the 5' RACE reads; one entry per CDR3 protein. The repertoire includes about 1.4 million distinct CDR3 sequences, almost 60% of them detected once, and approximately 7% sits in the top ten. The genes are TRBV7-8 and TRBJ2-5; 12 nucleotides match TRBD1. The material sequenced was blood. The receptor was derived from a young man in good health. The chain's CDR3 is CASSLVGGQGASGAQYF. The DNA of the CDR3 is TGTGCCAGCAGCTTAGTGGGGGGACAGGGGGCCTCTGGGGCCCAGTACTTC.